This T cell receptor (beta chain) was found in a study of blood T cells in healthy people across ages. The use of a sample-barcoded 5' primer and a J-beta primer mix characterized a second PCR of about 7 to 12 cycles. MiXCR was run by TCRdb on the 5' RACE reads, yielding one entry per CDR3 protein. The sample contains fewer than 2 million distinct CDR3 sequences, about two fifths of which appear only once. This clonotype was picked up a small number of times. Total RNA amounts of at least 6 micrograms were extracted per sample. CDR1 is LGHNA, CDR2 YSLEER, per germline. V dropped 0 bases and J dropped 8 bases, with 11 bases sitting between them. This CDR3 is built from 14 residues.

V usage is TRBV4-3 and J usage is TRBJ2-1; D possibly corresponds to TRBD2 (5 bases). The specimen was blood. This clonotype originated in a human donor in good health. The CDR3 DNA is TGCGCCAGCAGCCAAGATACGGGGTTGGATGAGCAGTTCTTC. Translated, it gives CASSQDTGLDEQFF.